This TCR beta chain originates from a study of shared clonotypes between healthy human individuals. The study, taken as a whole, reports: Clonotype sharing across donors was expected to vary with sequencing depth. Shared across a few donors were roughly 5.3% of the naive CD4 clonotypes.

Note on this clone: Antigen specificity is unknown.

There are 15 residues in the CDR3. The V gene's germline CDR1 is LGHNA and CDR2 YNFKEQ. With 1 base removed from V and 5 bases from J, the gap between germline ends came to 12 bases. Data came from immunoSEQ multiplex PCR; TCRdb stores just in-frame clones and leaves some out. In the table there are roughly 720,000 clones, about 90% of which are singletons. The chain recombines TRBV4-2 with TRBJ2-1, with D perhaps matching TRBD1 (5 bases). Sequencing was done on a sample of memory CD8+ T cells from PBMCs. Subset described: CD45RO+ cells pooled with CCR7-negative TemRA cells. The clonotype was recovered from a man aged 18 to 29 in good health. Some clones in this sample may be carry-over from other donors' samples. Written as DNA, the CDR3 is TGTGCCAGCAGCCAAGGGGCGGAAGGGGACAATGAGCAGTTCTTC. Residues: CASSQGAEGDNEQFF.